The 8 T cell receptor beta chains presented below share a single source sample, sequenced in a study of control samples from healthy donors and cancer patients. Repertoires were generated with immunoSEQ multiplex PCR, while TCRdb's copy carries only in-frame clones and drops some. The sample consists of approximately 74,000 clones, roughly 93% of them appearing once. Sequencing input: blood. The receptors shown here come from a woman aged 25-40 years in good health.

The chain links TRBV2 to TRBJ2-3; D possibly corresponds to TRBD2 (6 bases). V was pared by 8 bases and J by 4 bases, with 13 bases between. This CDR3 has 13 residues. Looked up from germline, CDR1 is SNHLY and CDR2 is FYNNEI. The CDR3, as DNA: TGTGCCAGCTCATGGCGGGGCCCAGATACGCAGTATTTT. Protein product: CASSWRGPDTQYF. The variable domain in full, completed from reference TRBV2 and TRBJ2-3, reads EPEVTQTPSHQVTQMGQEVILRCVPISNHLYFYWYRQILGQKVEFLVSFYNNEISEKSEIFDDQFSVERPDGSNFTLKIRSTKLEDSAMYFCASSWRGPDTQYFGPGTRLTVL.

The chain couples TRBV30 to TRBJ1-6, with 7 positions matching TRBD1. CDR3 length: 12 residues. V shed 3 bases, J shed 7 bases, and the junction held 0 bases outside the gene matches. The germline CDR1 and CDR2 sequences are GTSNPN and SVGIG (reference sequence). The CDR3 region is CAWRQGNSPLHF. CDR3 coding DNA: TGTGCCTGGAGACAGGGGAATTCACCCCTCCACTTT.

To note about this clone: Other DNA variants within this sample encode the same CDR3. Here the CDR3 reads CASSQVGGPTDTQYF. The CDR3 DNA sequence: TGTGCCAGCAGCCAAGTAGGCGGACCCACAGATACGCAGTATTTT. The rearrangement links TRBV3-1 (or the pseudogene TRBV3-2) to TRBJ2-3; D unclear. With 1 base removed from V and 2 bases from J, the gap between germline ends came to 10 bases. Germline CDR1 LGHDT, CDR2 YNNKEL (reference sequence). This CDR3 is 15 amino acids long.

The chain employs TRBV7-9 and TRBJ1-2; 8 bases line up with TRBD1. This CDR3 region has 13 residues. Germline V gene data show CDR1 as SEHNR and CDR2 as FQNEAQ (reference sequence). V lost 3 bases to trimming and J lost 6 bases; unmatched junction nucleotides: 3. Written as DNA, the CDR3 is TGTGCCAGCAGCTTTACAGGGGGGGATGGCTACACCTTC. Translated, it gives CASSFTGGDGYTF.

This clone showed up just once. This chain connects TRBV2 to TRBJ1-2; 8 bases fit TRBD1. There are 14 residues in the CDR3. Trimming at V came to 5 bases and at J to 4 bases, leaving 6 bases not matched to a gene. The germline gives CDR1 SNHLY, CDR2 FYNNEI. The CDR3 loop reads CASSLDRATYGYTF. In DNA, the CDR3 is TGTGCCAGCAGTCTGGACAGGGCGACCTATGGCTACACCTTC.

The count of this clone is one. The gene calls are TRBV6-1 and TRBJ1-1; D unresolved. Germline values: CDR1 MNHNS, CDR2 SASEGT. The V end lost 1 base, the J end lost 5 bases, and 11 bases lay between the germline ends. This CDR3 spans 14 amino acids. The CDR3 here is CASSEVGVRTEAFF. The CDR3 DNA reads TGTGCCAGCAGTGAAGTAGGCGTTAGGACTGAAGCTTTCTTT.

V is TRBV4-1 and J is TRBJ1-2; weak D call: TRBD1 (6 bases). Germline CDR1 is MGHRA and CDR2 is YSYEKL. The CDR3 totals 16 residues. Trimming stripped 0 bases from V and 5 bases from J, with 16 bases between. The CDR3, as DNA: TGCGCCAGCAGCCAAGATGGGGGCGGTACTATGTATGGCTACACCTTC. Translation: CASSQDGGGTMYGYTF.

The V call is TRBV5-4, the J call TRBJ1-6; 7 positions agree with TRBD1. CDR1 and CDR2 (germline): SGHNT, YYREEE (reference sequence). The junction had 4 bases not matched to a gene; V was cut back by 5 bases and J by 8 bases. The CDR3 runs to 13 residues. CDR3 sequence: CASRNRGDSPLHF. The CDR3 coding sequence is TGTGCCAGCAGGAACAGGGGAGATTCACCCCTCCACTTT.